Shown below are 6 T cell receptor beta chains from a single sample sequenced in a study of T cell responses to AZD1222 COVID-19 vaccine. Sequencing used immunoSEQ multiplex PCR; TCRdb keeps in-frame clones, though not all of them. Of 120,000 or so clones in the sample, 81% were seen once. The sample in question was peripheral blood, obtained on day 0 of AZD1222 vaccination. These receptors were obtained from an adult in good health.

The V gene is TRBV7-2, the J gene TRBJ2-7, with 8 bases lining up with TRBD1. V shed 2 bases, J shed 0 bases, and the junction held 6 bases outside the gene matches. Germline V gene data show CDR1 as SGHTA and CDR2 as FQGNSA. The CDR3 spans 16 residues. The CDR3 is CASSLFRTGPSYEQYF. The DNA for the CDR3 is TGTGCCAGCAGCTTATTTCGGACAGGGCCCTCCTACGAGCAGTACTTC. Full variable domain (remainder filled in from reference TRBV7-2 and TRBJ2-7): GAGVSQSPSNKVTEKGKDVELRCDPISGHTALYWYRQSLGQGLEFLIYFQGNSAPDKSGLPSDRFSAERTGGSVSTLTIQRTQQEDSAVYLCASSLFRTGPSYEQYFGPGTRLTVT.

The chain employs TRBV7-2 and TRBJ2-7, with 13 bases fitting TRBD2. The germline CDR1 and CDR2 sequences are SGHTA and FQGNSA. The V and J ends lost 4 bases and 13 bases, in that order; junction bases with no gene match: 13. The CDR3 is made up of 15 amino acids. DNA of the CDR3: TGTGCCAGCAGCTCCAGCCCAGGGACTAGCGGGATGGGATACTTC. This gives the protein CASSSSPGTSGMGYF.

J is TRBJ1-2 and V is TRBV4-2, with 10 bases that match TRBD1. Per the germline V gene, CDR1 is LGHNA and CDR2 is YNFKEQ. Germline trimming cut 5 bases from V and 4 bases from J; bases unmatched to any gene: 7. The CDR3 runs 15 residues. This CDR3 is CASSFDRGPVYGYTF. In nucleotides, the CDR3 is TGTGCCAGCAGCTTCGACAGGGGGCCCGTCTATGGCTACACCTTC.

This sequence joins TRBV2 and TRBJ1-3, with a tentative D call TRBD1 (5 bases). Trimming left V 3 bases short and J 4 bases short, with 7 bases between. Germline-derived CDR1 and CDR2 are SNHLY and FYNNEI. The CDR3 has 13 residues. CDR3 amino acids: CASSEGVGNTIYF. The CDR3 bases are TGTGCCAGCAGTGAGGGGGTAGGAAACACCATATATTTT.

The chain recombines TRBV9 with TRBJ1-1; D uncertain. Germline V gene data show CDR1 as SGDLS and CDR2 as YYNGEE. Trimming pared 0 bases from V and 1 base from J, leaving 7 bases between. This CDR3 contains 14 residues. This chain's CDR3 is CASSVEQQNTEAFF. Here the CDR3 DNA reads TGTGCCAGCAGCGTAGAACAGCAGAACACTGAAGCTTTCTTT.

The rearrangement links TRBV29-1 to TRBJ1-2; D perhaps matches TRBD1 (5 bases). The length of the CDR3 is 14 residues. Germline V gene sequence: CDR1 SQVTM, CDR2 ANQGSEA. V gave up 6 bases and J gave up 3 bases, with 17 bases separating them. Here the CDR3 reads CSVGGRGNHYGYTF. The CDR3 DNA is TGCAGCGTCGGGGGACGGGGTAACCACTATGGCTACACCTTC. The whole variable domain, remainder taken from reference TRBV29-1 and TRBJ1-2, is SAVISQKPSRDICQRGTSLTIQCQVDSQVTMMFWYRQQPGQSLTLIATANQGSEATYESGFVIDKFPISRPNLTFSTLTVSNMSPEDSSIYLCSVGGRGNHYGYTFGSGTRLTVV.